One sample yielded the 10 T cell receptor beta chains listed below, sequenced in a study of blood T cell repertoires in COVID-19. Assay used: immunoSEQ multiplex PCR; TCRdb lists only in-frame clones, some missing. The table lists 190,000 or so clones, 90% of them singletons. The sample consisted of peripheral blood. These receptors all come from a man aged 45-65 years with acute or convalescent COVID-19.

This clone was counted once. The chain uses TRBV18 and TRBJ1-5, with 10 bases fitting TRBD1. Germline V gene lookup returns CDR1 KGHSH and CDR2 LQKENI. V trimming: 2 bases; J trimming: 5 bases; junction bases outside the gene matches: 6. The CDR3 consists of 16 residues. In nucleotides, the CDR3 is TGTGCCAGCTCACCAACGGGACAGGGGCCCGATCAGCCCCAGCATTTT. Its protein product is CASSPTGQGPDQPQHF.

The V and J genes are TRBV3-1 (or the pseudogene TRBV3-2) and TRBJ1-4, with D maybe TRBD1 (5 bases). The CDR3 is made up of 15 amino acids. Between the trimmed V and J ends, which lost 0 bases and 8 bases, there was a span of 13 bases. Germline V lookup: CDR1 LGHDT, CDR2 YNNKEL (reference sequence). In DNA, the CDR3 is TGTGCCAGCAGCCAAGATCTTGACAGCTCCGAAAAACTGTTTTTT. Its translation: CASSQDLDSSEKLFF.

The chain links TRBV6-5 to TRBJ1-2; the D is unclear. Germline V gene data show CDR1 as MNHEY and CDR2 as SVGAGI. Trimming took off 4 bases at V and 1 base at J, with 13 bases between the two ends. This CDR3 is built from 15 residues. For the CDR3, the DNA is TGTGCCAGCAGTTCATTTGCCGGAGTTAACTATGGCTACACCTTC. This codes for CASSSFAGVNYGYTF.

This chain links TRBV6-6 with TRBJ2-2; the D gene is possibly TRBD2 (6 bases). Trimming pared 2 bases from V and 8 bases from J, leaving 15 bases between. CDR3 length equals 15 residues. Germline CDR1 and CDR2: MNHNY and SVGAGI (reference sequence). CDR3 amino acids: CASSYRLDRGGELFF. CDR3 DNA: TGTGCCAGCAGTTACCGCCTCGACCGGGGGGGGGAGCTGTTTTTT.

The rearrangement uses TRBV24-1 and TRBJ2-1; TRBD1 is a possible D gene (6 bases). Trimming took 6 bases from V and 6 from J, leaving 17 bases between them. The CDR3 spans 15 residues. Germline V gives CDR1 KGHDR, CDR2 SFDVKD. The CDR3 here is CATSLQGSVGNEQFF. Here the CDR3 DNA reads TGTGCCACCAGTCTACAGGGATCGGTGGGCAATGAGCAGTTCTTC.

With regard to this clone: This sample includes further DNA sequences coding for the same CDR3. The chain's CDR3 is CASSGQLNTEAFF. The CDR3 coding sequence is TGCGCCAGCAGTGGACAATTGAACACTGAAGCTTTCTTT. This sequence joins TRBV10-2 and TRBJ1-1; no clear D gene. Germline CDR1 WSHSY, CDR2 SAAADI. This CDR3 is built from 13 residues. Trimming cost V 4 bases and J 0 bases, with 6 bases left between them.

The rearrangement links TRBV27 to TRBJ1-2, with a tentative D call TRBD1 (6 bases). The V end lost 5 bases, the J end lost 4 bases, and 11 bases lay between the germline ends. The CDR3 covers 13 residues. Germline values: CDR1 MNHEY, CDR2 SMNVEV (reference sequence). The chain's CDR3 is CASSPGTSYGYTF. The CDR3 DNA reads as TGTGCCAGCAGTCCCGGGACAAGCTATGGCTACACCTTC.

The V call is TRBV27, the J call TRBJ2-2, with D possibly being TRBD1 (5 bases). V lost 3 bases to trimming and J lost 4 bases, with 9 bases between them. Germline values: CDR1 MNHEY, CDR2 SMNVEV (reference sequence). CDR3 length: 14 residues. In DNA, the CDR3 is TGTGCCAGCAGTTTCCAGGGTGCCACCGGGGAGCTGTTTTTT. This codes for CASSFQGATGELFF.

The chain carries TRBV18 and TRBJ2-7, with 12 bases matching TRBD2. Germline V gene data show CDR1 as KGHSH and CDR2 as LQKENI. The CDR3 has 15 amino acids. The J segment lost 2 bases and the V segment lost 4 bases, leaving 3 bases of the junction unmatched. The CDR3, as DNA: TGTGCCAGCTCACTCGGACTAGCGGGACCCTACGAGCAGTACTTC. Translated: CASSLGLAGPYEQYF.

This clone showed up just once. The chain employs TRBV5-1 and TRBJ1-1; D unclear. The CDR3 length is 13 residues. The V end lost 1 base, the J end lost 0 bases, and 4 bases lay between the germline ends. Germline-derived CDR1 and CDR2 are SGHRS and YFSETQ. The CDR3 protein is CASSLSLNTEAFF. In nucleotides, the CDR3 is TGCGCCAGCAGCTTGTCCTTGAACACTGAAGCTTTCTTT. The full variable domain, completed using reference TRBV5-1 and TRBJ1-1, is KAGVTQTPRYLIKTRGQQVTLSCSPISGHRSVSWYQQTPGQGLQFLFEYFSETQRNKGNFPGRFSGRQFSNSRSEMNVSTLELGDSALYLCASSLSLNTEAFFGQGTRLTVV.